The 3 T cell receptor beta chains presented below share a single source sample, sequenced in a study of OX40 agonist ivuxolimab in advanced cancers. Here immunoSEQ multiplex PCR was the method, and the copy in TCRdb shows in-frame clones only, minus some. The table has approximately 60,000 clones, roughly four fifths seen once. The sequenced sample was CD4+ or CD8+ T cells sorted from blood, obtained in a trial of the OX40 agonist ivuxolimab. Receptor source: an adult with an advanced solid tumor such as melanoma, head and neck, liver or kidney cancer.

The gene calls are TRBV2 and TRBJ1-4; D is uncertain. V lost 6 bases to trimming and J lost 5 bases, with 10 bases between them. The length of the CDR3 is 13 residues. Germline V gene data show CDR1 as SNHLY and CDR2 as FYNNEI. The CDR3 loop reads CASSSILNEKLFF. The CDR3 nucleotides read TGTGCCAGCAGCAGCATTCTCAATGAAAAACTGTTTTTT.

This chain uses TRBV27 with TRBJ2-2; D gene unclear. The CDR3 is made up of 14 amino acids. In germline, CDR1 is MNHEY, CDR2 SMNVEV (reference sequence). Deletions cut 0 bases from V and 6 bases from J, with 8 bases between. The chain's CDR3 is CASSLSRLSGELFF. CDR3 nucleotide sequence: TGTGCCAGCAGTTTATCGCGGTTATCCGGGGAGCTGTTTTTT.

The chain employs TRBV11-2 and TRBJ1-6; TRBD1 agrees at 7 bases. The CDR3 consists of 15 residues. V lost 4 bases to trimming and J lost 6 bases; unmatched junction nucleotides: 6. Germline assignment: CDR1 SGHAT and CDR2 FQNNGV. CDR3 loop: CASSWAQGSNSPLHF. The CDR3 DNA follows: TGTGCCAGCAGCTGGGCACAGGGGAGTAATTCACCCCTCCACTTT. The entire variable domain, with the rest obtained from reference TRBV11-2 and TRBJ1-6, is as follows: EAGVAQSPRYKIIEKRQSVAFWCNPISGHATLYWYQQILGQGPKLLIQFQNNGVVDDSQLPKDRFSAERLKGVDSTLKIQPAKLEDSAVYLCASSWAQGSNSPLHFGNGTRLTVT.